This is a list of T cell receptor beta chains from one sample in a study of spatial heterogeneity in lung cancer. TCRdb re-analysed the 5' RACE reads in MiXCR, keeping a single row per CDR3 protein. Among approximately 52,000 distinct CDR3 sequences, roughly 5% were seen once, and the ten largest hold around 10%. Specimen: PBMCs, collected at surgery. These receptors all come from a male donor with early-stage non-small cell lung cancer. The CDR3 runs from the conserved cysteine through the conserved F or W. The D gene is left open where the match is weak. Rows give clone size only sometimes, using once, few, many, or a class for an expanded clone.

abundance	v_gene	d_gene	j_gene	CDR3nt	CDR3aa
.	TRBV3-1	.	TRBJ1-1	TGTGCCAGCAGCCAAGGAGGGACCGTGGGGACTGAAGCTTTCTTT	CASSQGGTVGTEAFF
many	TRBV7-9	.	TRBJ2-1	TGTGCCAGCAGCCCTCAGGGGGGAGCGAATGAGCAGTTCTTC	CASSPQGGANEQFF
few	TRBV6-5	TRBD1	TRBJ2-7	TGTGCCACCCGGGTACAGGGGGCACGAGAGCAGTACTTC	CATRVQGAREQYF
many	TRBV7-8	TRBD2	TRBJ2-7	TGTGCCAGCAGCTTAGAGGTTACTAGCGGGAGGTGGAGGAATTCCTACGAGCAGTACTTC	CASSLEVTSGRWRNSYEQYF
.	TRBV28	TRBD1	TRBJ2-7	TGTGCCAGCAGCCCGACAGGGGCCTTACTAGGCGAGCAGTACTTC	CASSPTGALLGEQYF
many	TRBV7-2	.	TRBJ2-6	TGTGCCAGCAAAGATTCTGGGGCCAACGTCCTGACTTTC	CASKDSGANVLTF
.	TRBV27	TRBD2	TRBJ2-1	TGTGCCAGCAGTTTAAGGCGGGAGGGCCTTGAGCAGTTCTTC	CASSLRREGLEQFF
many	TRBV2	TRBD2	TRBJ2-4	TGTGCCAGCAGTGGACTAGCGGGAGGGATAGCCAAAAACATTCAGTACTTC	CASSGLAGGIAKNIQYF
many	TRBV29-1	.	TRBJ2-7	TGCAGCGTAAGGGACCGGGGTGAGCAGTACTTC	CSVRDRGEQYF
many	TRBV18	.	TRBJ2-7	TGTGCCAGCTCACCACCGGCTCACTCCTACGAGCAGTACTTC	CASSPPAHSYEQYF
many	TRBV12-3/TRBV12-4	TRBD2	TRBJ2-3	TGTGCCAGCAGCCTAGCGGCTACAGATACGCAGTATTTT	CASSLAATDTQYF
few	TRBV7-9	TRBD1	TRBJ2-3	TGTGCCAGCAGCTTCAGTGTGTGGAAGGCCCGACAGGGTCGACACACAGATACGCAGTATTTT	CASSFSVWKARQGRHTDTQYF
many	TRBV20-1	TRBD1	TRBJ1-2	TGCAGTGCAGGGGGCAACTATGGCTACACCTTC	CSAGGNYGYTF
many	TRBV13	.	TRBJ2-7	TGTGCCAGCAGCTTCAGCGTAGCGGCCGTCTCCTACGAGCAGTACTTC	CASSFSVAAVSYEQYF
many	TRBV5-6	TRBD1	TRBJ2-5	TGTGCCAGCAGCCCTGGGACAGTTCAAGAGACCCAGTACTTC	CASSPGTVQETQYF
many	TRBV25-1	.	TRBJ2-5	TGTGCCAGTAGAGGGCACGAAGAGACCCAGTACTTC	CASRGHEETQYF
.	TRBV18	.	TRBJ1-5	TGTGCCAGCTCACCGGGAAGCGGGAATCAGCCCCAGCATTTT	CASSPGSGNQPQHF
many	TRBV4-2	TRBD2	TRBJ2-2	TGTGCCAGCAGCCAAGACCTAGCGGGAGGGCCTACCGGGGAGCTGTTTTTT	CASSQDLAGGPTGELFF
few	TRBV7-2	.	TRBJ2-1	TGTGCCAGCAGTTCACTAGGGGCATCCTACAATGAGCAGTTCTTC	CASSSLGASYNEQFF